These T cell receptor beta chains were read from a single sample in a study of shared clonotypes between healthy human individuals. Using immunoSEQ multiplex PCR, the repertoire was profiled, and TCRdb retains in-frame clones only, with some absent. The repertoire includes 450,000 to 600,000 clones, roughly 85% of them detected once, and less than 15% sits in the top ten. The source material was PBMCs. The receptors derive from a woman aged 40 to 55 in good health. Some clones in this sample may be carry-over from other donors' samples. Both conserved end residues are part of each CDR3. Fields, in order: clone size, D gene, J gene, V gene, CDR3 protein, CDR3 DNA. D genes are given only for firm matches. Rows may omit the clone size; those that give it use once, few, many or a size class.

>.|.|TRBJ2-5|TRBV5-6
CASSSVGFRETQYF
TGTGCCAGCAGCTCAGTTGGATTCAGAGAGACCCAGTACTTC
>once|TRBD1|TRBJ1-1|TRBV5-1
CASSSSGTGHYTEAFF
TGCGCCAGCAGTTCATCCGGGACAGGCCATTACACTGAAGCTTTCTTT
>.|.|TRBJ1-5|TRBV5-6
CASSQSTAYQPQHF
TGTGCCAGCAGCCAATCGACAGCCTATCAGCCCCAGCATTTT
>.|.|TRBJ2-1|TRBV6-5
CASSYSSWRRYNEQFF
TGTGCCAGCAGTTACTCGAGTTGGAGACGATACAATGAGCAGTTCTTC
>.|.|TRBJ1-1|TRBV5-3
CARSLVGVNTEAFF
TGTGCCAGAAGCTTGGTCGGGGTGAACACTGAAGCTTTCTTT
>.|.|TRBJ2-3|TRBV7-9
CASSPLPRGNTDTQYF
TGTGCCAGCAGCCCCCTCCCCCGCGGGAACACAGATACGCAGTATTTT
>.|.|TRBJ2-7|TRBV2
CASSGDRWSEQYF
TGTGCCAGCAGCGGTGACAGATGGAGCGAGCAGTACTTC
>.|TRBD2|TRBJ2-5|TRBV18
CASSPRREAQETQYF
TGTGCCAGCTCACCAAGGCGGGAGGCCCAAGAGACCCAGTACTTC
>.|.|TRBJ1-5|TRBV12-2
CASRLPERKKRWAGSQPQHF
TGTGCAAGTCGCTTACCCGAAAGGAAAAAAAGGTGGGCAGGTAGCCAGCCCCAGCATTTT
>.|TRBD2|TRBJ2-1|TRBV6-5
CASTRLAGENEQFF
TGTGCCAGCACCCGGCTAGCGGGAGAGAATGAGCAGTTCTTC
>.|TRBD2|TRBJ2-1|TRBV5-5
CASSVTSGSYNEQFF
TGTGCCAGCAGCGTCACTAGCGGTTCCTACAATGAGCAGTTCTTC
>once|.|TRBJ1-5|TRBV6-6
CASRPGDQPQHF
TGTGCCAGCCGTCCGGGGGATCAGCCCCAGCATTTT
>.|.|TRBJ2-1|TRBV7-6
CASSSSRVGEQFF
TGTGCCAGCAGCTCCAGCAGGGTGGGTGAGCAGTTCTTC
>.|TRBD2|TRBJ2-2|TRBV9
CASSPIAGAGELFF
TGTGCCAGCAGCCCGATAGCGGGAGCCGGGGAGCTGTTTTTT
>.|.|TRBJ2-2|TRBV7-6
CASSLGLTNTGELFF
TGTGCCAGCAGCTTAGGTCTAACGAACACCGGGGAGCTGTTTTTT
>.|TRBD1|TRBJ1-1|TRBV19
CASSIGTGGTNTEAFF
TGTGCCAGTAGTATAGGGACAGGGGGCACGAACACTGAAGCTTTCTTT
>.|.|TRBJ2-5|TRBV18
CASSRTEETQYF
TGTGCCAGCTCACGGACAGAAGAGACCCAGTACTTC
>.|TRBD1|TRBJ1-5|TRBV7-3
CASSLPRQGDQPQHF
TGTGCCAGCAGCTTACCGCGACAGGGAGATCAGCCCCAGCATTTT
>.|.|TRBJ1-5|TRBV5-5
CASSLEAGDAYQPQHF
TGTGCCAGCAGCTTGGAGGCAGGCGATGCGTACCAGCCCCAGCATTTT
>.|TRBD1|TRBJ2-7|TRBV2
CASAAGTAPYEQYF
TGTGCCAGCGCTGCCGGGACAGCCCCCTACGAGCAGTACTTC
>.|.|TRBJ1-4|TRBV25-1
CASSGWSGQLFF
TGTGCCAGCAGTGGTTGGTCAGGACAGCTGTTTTTT
>.|.|TRBJ2-7|TRBV7-2
CASSPRQGGSYEQYF
TGTGCCAGCAGCCCCCGACAGGGAGGTTCCTACGAGCAGTACTTC
>.|TRBD2|TRBJ2-3|TRBV11-3
CASSSGLAGADTQYF
TGTGCCAGCAGCTCTGGACTAGCGGGAGCTGATACGCAGTATTTT
>once|.|TRBJ2-4|TRBV7-2
CASSLGFGANIQYF
TGTGCCAGCAGCTTAGGGTTTGGGGCGAACATTCAGTACTTC
>.|.|TRBJ2-6|TRBV5-4
CASSRTGANVLTF
TGTGCCAGCAGCCGCACTGGGGCCAACGTCCTGACTTTC
>.|.|TRBJ2-1|TRBV7-7
CASSLAHLNEQFF
TGTGCTAGCAGCTTAGCCCATCTCAATGAGCAGTTCTTC
>once|.|TRBJ2-3|TRBV15
CATSRVVNTQYF
TGTGCCACCAGCAGAGTGGTTAATACGCAGTATTTT
>.|TRBD2|TRBJ2-1|TRBV2
CASSERASGHYNEQFF
TGTGCCAGCAGTGAAAGGGCTAGCGGACATTACAATGAGCAGTTCTTC
>once|.|TRBJ1-2|TRBV11-1
CASSLGPGTWGYTF
TGTGCCAGCAGCTTAGGGCCAGGGACCTGGGGCTACACCTTC
>.|.|TRBJ2-1|TRBV7-7
CASSPGGVGNEQFF
TGTGCTAGCAGCCCCGGGGGAGTGGGCAATGAGCAGTTCTTC
>.|.|TRBJ2-5|TRBV18
CASSPLAAGEETQYF
TGTGCCAGCTCACCACTGGCGGCAGGAGAAGAGACCCAGTACTTC
>.|TRBD2|TRBJ2-7|TRBV15
CATSRGDSGRLSSYEQYF
TGTGCCACCAGCAGAGGGGATAGCGGGAGGTTGAGCTCCTACGAGCAGTACTTC
>.|.|TRBJ1-2|TRBV5-1
CASSQGPSNYGYTF
TGCGCCAGCAGTCAAGGACCGTCCAACTATGGCTACACCTTC
>.|.|TRBJ1-6|TRBV7-8
CASSLAYPNSPLHF
TGTGCCAGCAGCTTAGCGTATCCTAATTCACCCCTCCACTTT
>.|TRBD2|TRBJ2-5|TRBV5-1
CASSLTGQAGVETQYF
TGCGCCAGCAGCCTGACGGGCCAGGCGGGGGTAGAGACCCAGTACTTC
>.|.|TRBJ2-1|TRBV7-9
CASSSSTQEQFF
TGTGCCAGCAGCTCATCAACTCAAGAGCAGTTCTTC
>.|.|TRBJ1-5|TRBV4-1
CASSQVGLSNQPQHF
TGCGCCAGCAGCCAAGTCGGCCTTAGCAATCAGCCCCAGCATTTT
>.|.|TRBJ2-7|TRBV30
CAWSVRGRAEQYF
TGTGCCTGGAGTGTACGGGGTCGCGCTGAGCAGTACTTC
>.|.|TRBJ1-4|TRBV2
CATGGLDREKLFF
TGTGCCACGGGAGGCCTGGATCGTGAAAAACTGTTTTTT
>.|.|TRBJ2-5|TRBV19
CASSSWGARETQYF
TGTGCCAGTAGTTCATGGGGGGCAAGGGAGACCCAGTACTTC
>.|.|TRBJ2-6|TRBV27
CASSSRQGTVSGANVLTF
TGTGCCAGCAGTAGCCGGCAGGGTACCGTCTCTGGGGCCAACGTCCTGACTTTC
>.|.|TRBJ2-7|TRBV19
CASSIWGRENSYEQYF
TGTGCCAGTAGTATTTGGGGCAGGGAGAACTCCTACGAGCAGTACTTC
>once|.|TRBJ2-7|TRBV15
CATSRDRLSQWQYF
TGTGCCACCAGCAGAGATCGTTTAAGTCAGTGGCAGTACTTC
>few|.|TRBJ2-7|TRBV28
CASNIGGTAYEQYF
TGTGCCAGCAATATCGGCGGGACTGCCTACGAGCAGTACTTC
>.|TRBD2|TRBJ2-3|TRBV5-1
CASSLSSGRPGTDTQYF
TGCGCCAGCAGCTTGTCTAGCGGGAGGCCCGGCACAGATACGCAGTATTTT
>.|.|TRBJ2-3|TRBV6-4
CASSPRATDTQYF
TGTGCCAGCAGCCCTCGGGCCACAGATACGCAGTATTTT
>.|TRBD1|TRBJ2-1|TRBV11-2
CASSLTRTGPRQFF
TGTGCCAGCAGCTTAACAAGGACAGGACCACGACAGTTCTTC
>.|.|TRBJ1-5|TRBV29-1
CSVSVSNQPQHF
TGCAGCGTTTCCGTGAGCAATCAGCCCCAGCATTTT
>.|.|TRBJ1-2|TRBV7-2
CASSLVGPGYTF
TGTGCCAGCAGCTTAGTGGGCCCGGGCTACACCTTC
>.|.|TRBJ2-7|TRBV9
CASSVGEGGFAYEQYF
TGTGCCAGCAGCGTAGGGGAGGGGGGATTTGCCTACGAGCAGTACTTC
>few|.|TRBJ2-4|TRBV29-1
CSVEGNEEIQYF
TGCAGCGTTGAAGGCAACGAAGAAATACAGTACTTC
>once|TRBD1|TRBJ2-7|TRBV28
CASLGQEAYEQYF
TGTGCCAGTCTGGGACAGGAGGCCTACGAGCAGTACTTC
>.|TRBD1|TRBJ2-7|TRBV27
CASRRDRGALSYEQYF
TGTGCCAGCAGACGAGACAGGGGTGCCCTCTCCTACGAGCAGTACTTC
>.|.|TRBJ1-2|TRBV10-3
CAISESWGSYGYTF
TGTGCCATCAGTGAGTCGTGGGGGAGCTATGGCTACACCTTC